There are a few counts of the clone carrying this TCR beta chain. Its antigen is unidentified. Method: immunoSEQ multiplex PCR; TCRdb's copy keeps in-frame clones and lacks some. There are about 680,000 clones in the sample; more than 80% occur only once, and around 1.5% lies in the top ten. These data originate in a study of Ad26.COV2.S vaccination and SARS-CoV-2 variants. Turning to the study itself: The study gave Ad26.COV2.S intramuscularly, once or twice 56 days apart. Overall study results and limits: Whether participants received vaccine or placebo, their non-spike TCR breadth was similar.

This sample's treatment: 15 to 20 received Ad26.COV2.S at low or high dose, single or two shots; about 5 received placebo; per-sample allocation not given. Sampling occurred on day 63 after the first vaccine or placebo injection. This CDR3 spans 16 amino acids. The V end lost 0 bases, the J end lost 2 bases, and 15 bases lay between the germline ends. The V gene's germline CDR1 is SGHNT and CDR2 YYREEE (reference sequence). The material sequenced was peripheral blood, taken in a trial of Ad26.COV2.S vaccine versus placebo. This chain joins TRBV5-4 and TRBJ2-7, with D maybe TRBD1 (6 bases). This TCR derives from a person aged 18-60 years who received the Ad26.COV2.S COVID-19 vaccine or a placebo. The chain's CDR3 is CASSLGWDMTAYEQYF. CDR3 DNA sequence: TGTGCCAGCAGCTTGGGTTGGGACATGACGGCCTACGAGCAGTACTTC.